A single sample is the source of the 26 T cell receptor beta chains below, sequenced in a study of CD8 T cells in Susac syndrome. Random hexamers served to reverse transcribe about 0.45 to 1 ug RNA. One entry per CDR3 protein, called by TCRdb with MiXCR from the immunoSEQ multiplex PCR reads. The sample carries around 170,000 distinct CDR3 sequences, roughly nine tenths recorded once. What was sequenced was CD4+ T cells from PBMCs. The receptors were gathered from a human donor in good health.

This chain connects TRBV30 to TRBJ1-6, with D unresolved. Trimming left V 4 bases short and J 2 bases short, with 12 bases between. Germline V gene lookup returns CDR1 GTSNPN and CDR2 SVGIG (reference sequence). The CDR3 sequence is 15 residues long. The CDR3 sequence is CAWNVGRTYNSPLHF. In DNA form, the CDR3 reads TGTGCCTGGAATGTAGGGAGAACCTATAATTCACCCCTCCACTTT.

The gene calls are TRBV7-2 and TRBJ1-2, with 10 bases aligning to TRBD1. V shed 5 bases and J 1 base; nucleotides not matched to a gene: 4. CDR1 and CDR2 (germline): SGHTA, FQGNSA. There are 15 residues in the CDR3. This chain's CDR3 is CASSPGQGVNYGYTF. The CDR3 nucleotides are TGTGCCAGCAGCCCAGGACAGGGGGTTAACTATGGCTACACCTTC.

The J gene is TRBJ2-3, the V gene TRBV5-1; 14 nucleotides agree with TRBD2. The germline V gene has CDR1 SGHRS and CDR2 YFSETQ. The CDR3 consists of 16 residues. Trimming cost V 4 bases and J 6 bases; bases outside gene matches: 7. CDR3 region: CASSRGLAGDGDTQYF. The CDR3 DNA follows: TGCGCCAGCAGCCGGGGACTAGCGGGGGACGGGGATACGCAGTATTTT.

The rearrangement links TRBV7-2 to TRBJ2-5, with 8 bases fitting TRBD2. The CDR3 runs 14 residues. With 6 bases clipped from V and 3 bases from J, the junction kept 6 bases outside the gene matches. Germline CDR1 reads SGHTA; CDR2 reads FQGNSA. CDR3 bases: TGTGCCAGCAGTTCCTCACTAGCGGAAGAGACCCAGTACTTC. Amino acid sequence: CASSSSLAEETQYF.

V usage is TRBV6-2 or TRBV6-3 and J usage is TRBJ2-7; possibly TRBD1 or TRBD2 for D (6 bases each). Germline V lookup: CDR1 MNHEY, CDR2 SVGEGT. The CDR3 length is 16 residues. Trimming took off 6 bases at V and 0 bases at J, with 18 bases between the two ends. CDR3 loop: CASSSTGGQDSYEQYF. CDR3 coding DNA: TGTGCCAGCAGCTCAACTGGGGGGCAAGACTCCTACGAGCAGTACTTC.

This sequence joins TRBV5-1 and TRBJ2-1, with TRBD2 matching over 11 bases. CDR3 size: 17 residues. V gave up 1 base and J gave up 10 bases; unmatched junction bases: 13. Germline-derived CDR1 and CDR2 are SGHRS and YFSETQ. The CDR3 sequence is CASSLIFKVSGREEQFF. The DNA for the CDR3 is TGCGCCAGCAGCTTGATCTTTAAGGTTAGCGGGAGGGAGGAGCAGTTCTTC.

The rearrangement joins TRBV19 to TRBJ2-2, with D unclear. Germline V gene data show CDR1 as LNHDA and CDR2 as SQIVND (reference sequence). The CDR3 is made up of 13 amino acids. V lost 6 bases, J lost 6 bases, and 11 bases lay in between. The CDR3 DNA sequence: TGTGCCAGTAGCCCCCATCGGTCCGGGGAGCTGTTTTTT. Translated, it gives CASSPHRSGELFF.

The chain joins TRBV30 to TRBJ2-1, with D unclear. The CDR3 has 13 residues. V lost 3 bases and J 1 base, leaving 7 bases between the germline ends. Germline assignment: CDR1 GTSNPN and CDR2 SVGIG (reference sequence). This CDR3 is CAWRWPSYNEQFF. The CDR3 region has the DNA TGTGCCTGGAGATGGCCGTCCTACAATGAGCAGTTCTTC. Looking up the rest from reference TRBV30 and TRBJ2-1 gives the full variable domain: SQTIHQWPATLVQPVGSPLSLECTVEGTSNPNLYWYRQAAGRGLQLLFYSVGIGQISSEVPQNLSASRPQDRQFILSSKKLLLSDSGFYLCAWRWPSYNEQFFGPGTRLTVL.

DNA for the CDR3: TGTGCCACCAGTGATTTCTCGGGTGAGACCCAGTACTTC. This translates into CATSDFSGETQYF. The chain combines TRBV24-1 with TRBJ2-5, with unresolved D. The germline CDR1 and CDR2 sequences are KGHDR and SFDVKD. This CDR3 has 13 residues. Trimming took off 1 base at V and 5 bases at J, with 7 bases between the two ends.

V gene TRBV5-1 combines with J gene TRBJ2-2, with TRBD2 matching over 7 bases. The germline gives CDR1 SGHRS, CDR2 YFSETQ. V trimming: 4 bases; J trimming: 0 bases; junction bases outside the gene matches: 6. The CDR3 runs 16 residues. CDR3: CASSQSAGTNTGELFF. DNA for the CDR3: TGCGCCAGCAGCCAATCAGCGGGGACGAACACCGGGGAGCTGTTTTTT.

This clonotype was seen once. The V and J genes are TRBV10-3 and TRBJ2-3, with TRBD2 matching over 7 bases. Germline trimming cut 0 bases from V and 4 bases from J; bases unmatched to any gene: 13. The CDR3 is 18 residues long. In germline, CDR1 is ENHRY, CDR2 SYGVKD. CDR3: CAISESGWAGDFADTQYF. CDR3 bases: TGTGCCATCAGTGAGTCAGGGTGGGCGGGAGACTTCGCAGATACGCAGTATTTT.

This clonotype was picked up one time. The chain carries TRBV19 and TRBJ2-2; D gene uncertain. The germline V gene has CDR1 LNHDA and CDR2 SQIVND (reference sequence). CDR3 size: 15 residues. Trimming left V 4 bases short and J 7 bases short, with 16 bases between. The chain's CDR3 is CASSTRQVSYGELFF. In nucleotides, the CDR3 is TGTGCCAGTAGTACCCGACAAGTTTCTTACGGGGAGCTGTTTTTT.

The V call is TRBV4-3, the J call TRBJ2-1; no reliable D call. There are 14 residues in the CDR3. Trimming took off 0 bases at V and 9 bases at J, with 12 bases between the two ends. The germline V gene encodes CDR1 LGHNA and CDR2 YSLEER. In DNA form, the CDR3 reads TGCGCCAGCAGCCAAGATGATCAGGTCGGTGAGCAGTTCTTC. Its protein is CASSQDDQVGEQFF.

This clonotype has only a few counts. The chain combines TRBV6-5 with TRBJ1-5, with TRBD1 as a possible D gene (5 bases). This CDR3 spans 16 amino acids. Germline CDR1 and CDR2: MNHEY and SVGAGI. Trimming pared 4 bases from V and 0 bases from J, leaving 13 bases between. CDR3 bases: TGTGCCAGCAGTTCGACAAGGGGAGGTAGCAATCAGCCCCAGCATTTT. It yields the protein CASSSTRGGSNQPQHF.

The V and J genes are TRBV9 and TRBJ1-5; a possible D gene is TRBD1 (6 bases). Germline V lookup: CDR1 SGDLS, CDR2 YYNGEE. The CDR3 is made up of 15 amino acids. The V and J ends lost 2 bases and 0 bases respectively, with 9 bases between them. The CDR3 bases are TGTGCCAGCAGCGTTACAGGGAGTAGCAATCAGCCCCAGCATTTT. As protein: CASSVTGSSNQPQHF.

This chain uses TRBV19 with TRBJ1-2; TRBD1 might be the D (5 bases). Trimming cost V 6 bases and J 5 bases, with 10 bases left between them. The CDR3 is made up of 12 amino acids. CDR1 and CDR2 (germline): LNHDA, SQIVND (reference sequence). CDR3 coding DNA: TGTGCCAGTAGCCCGACAGAGTATGGCTACACCTTC. It specifies CASSPTEYGYTF.

This clonotype was counted a few times. V and J are TRBV5-1 and TRBJ1-1; no firm D call. CDR1 is SGHRS and CDR2 is YFSETQ in the germline V gene. The CDR3 totals 8 residues. V shed 7 bases and J shed 11 bases, with 6 bases lying between them. For the CDR3, the DNA is TGCGCCAGCGGAGGTGCTTTCTTT. Amino acids: CASGGAFF.

The CDR3 region is CASSVLGQSSGNTIYF. The CDR3 DNA reads TGTGCCAGCAGCGTATTAGGACAGAGCTCTGGAAACACCATATATTTT. The genes are TRBV9 and TRBJ1-3; D may be TRBD1 (6 bases). The V and J ends lost 1 base and 0 bases respectively, with 11 bases between them. The CDR3 covers 16 residues. The V gene's germline CDR1 is SGDLS and CDR2 YYNGEE.

This chain links TRBV20-1 with TRBJ2-7; perhaps D is TRBD1 or TRBD2 (5 bases each). Germline loops: CDR1 DFQATT, CDR2 SNEGSKA (reference sequence). The CDR3 is made up of 12 amino acids. The chain's CDR3 is CSWRGEGYEQYF. The CDR3 DNA reads as TGCAGCTGGCGAGGGGAAGGCTACGAGCAGTACTTC.

The J gene is TRBJ1-1, the V gene TRBV5-6; TRBD1 is a possible D gene (6 bases). The CDR3 is made up of 13 amino acids. Germline V gives CDR1 SGHDT, CDR2 YYEEEE. The V end lost 0 bases, the J end lost 10 bases, and 13 bases lay between the germline ends. CDR3 region: CASSLAGEAGAFF. The DNA of the CDR3 is TGTGCCAGCAGCTTGGCAGGGGAGGCAGGAGCTTTCTTT.

The rearrangement uses TRBV28 and TRBJ2-5, with D perhaps TRBD1 or TRBD2 (5 bases each). Germline CDR1 is MDHEN and CDR2 is SYDVKM. V lost 6 bases to trimming and J lost 4 bases, with 12 bases between them. This CDR3 spans 13 amino acids. The CDR3 region is CASSSPGRETQYF. The CDR3 region has the DNA TGTGCCAGCAGCTCCCCGGGGCGAGAGACCCAGTACTTC.

This rearrangement joins TRBV6-1 to TRBJ2-1; D is possibly TRBD2 (5 bases). V was shortened by 5 bases and J by 8 bases, with 22 bases between the two germline ends. CDR3 length: 16 amino acids. Germline V gene lookup returns CDR1 MNHNS and CDR2 SASEGT. The CDR3 loop is CASSPRRGLGRDEQFF. The CDR3 DNA follows: TGTGCCAGCAGTCCCCGAAGAGGGCTAGGTCGGGATGAGCAGTTCTTC.

This chain connects TRBV20-1 to TRBJ2-1; 12 bases match TRBD2. Per the germline V gene, CDR1 is DFQATT and CDR2 is SNEGSKA (reference sequence). The junction had 13 bases not matched to a gene; V was cut back by 2 bases and J by 5 bases. The CDR3 loop spans 18 amino acids. The CDR3 DNA reads as TGCAGTGCTAGACCCACTAGCGGGAGGCCCCACAGCCACAATGAGCAGTTCTTC. This sequence encodes CSARPTSGRPHSHNEQFF.

This clonotype was detected once. This chain connects TRBV5-1 to TRBJ1-1, with 8 positions matching TRBD1. The CDR3 consists of 15 residues. Germline V CDR1 and CDR2: SGHRS, YFSETQ. V shed 0 bases, J shed 5 bases, and the junction held 6 bases outside the gene matches. The CDR3 is CASSLVQGAITEAFF. CDR3 nucleotide sequence: TGCGCCAGCAGCTTGGTTCAGGGGGCCATAACTGAAGCTTTCTTT.

The rearrangement links TRBV15 to TRBJ2-5, with 11 bases that match TRBD2. The trim removed 6 bases at V and 2 bases at J, leaving 8 bases unmatched. The CDR3 sequence is 16 residues long. Germline V gene data show CDR1 as LNHNV and CDR2 as YYDKDF (reference sequence). CDR3 protein: CATREWGLAVQETQYF. Here the CDR3 DNA reads TGTGCCACCAGAGAGTGGGGACTAGCGGTACAAGAGACCCAGTACTTC.

The chain combines TRBV7-9 with TRBJ2-1, with 7 bases lining up with TRBD2. The CDR3 runs to 14 residues. Unmatched junction bases numbered 8, after V lost 5 bases and J lost 7 bases. The germline V gene has CDR1 SEHNR and CDR2 FQNEAQ (reference sequence). CDR3 coding DNA: TGTGCCAGCAGCGAGCCCCTAGCGGTTAATGAGCAGTTCTTC. This gives the protein CASSEPLAVNEQFF.